These 27 T cell receptor beta chains were sequenced from one sample in a study of shared clonotypes between healthy human individuals. TCRdb's table, derived via immunoSEQ multiplex PCR, lists solely in-frame clones and lacks some. Among fewer than 600,000 clones listed, more than 70% were seen once. The specimen was PBMCs. The receptor source for this set is a woman in her forties in good health. Some clones in this sample may be carry-over from other donors' samples.

About this clone itself: A far larger clone lies a single base away; this is likely a read error. The chain has TRBV6-4 and TRBJ2-5, with TRBD2 identical over 9 bases. This CDR3 region has 15 residues. CDR1 and CDR2 from the germline V gene are MRHNA and SNTAGT. CDR3 region: CVSSELAGEGETQYF. In DNA form, the CDR3 reads TGTGTCAGCAGTGAGTTAGCGGGAGAAGGAGAGACCCAGTACTTC.

A word on this clone: This is likely an artifact of a read error, given a far larger clone one base away. This sample includes further DNA sequences coding for the same CDR3. This rearrangement joins TRBV9 to TRBJ1-2, with D possibly TRBD1 on 5 matching bases. CDR3 length: 13 residues. V lost 0 bases and J lost 8, with 11 bases in between. Germline loops: CDR1 SGDLS, CDR2 YYNGEE. The CDR3 DNA reads TGTGCCAGCAGCGTAGAAGGATGGGGCGGCTACACCTTC. Encoded protein: CASSVEGWGGYTF.

The CDR3 DNA reads as TGTGCCAGCAACCCCTGGGGGAACACTGAAGCTTTCTTT. Its translation is CASNPWGNTEAFF. V usage is TRBV6-5 and J usage is TRBJ1-1; D uncertain. The CDR3 consists of 13 residues. From germline, CDR1 is MNHEY and CDR2 SVGAGI. V was cut by 7 bases and J by 1 base, with 10 bases left in between.

V is TRBV21-1 and J is TRBJ2-3; the table's D call of TRBD2 was not tested on the DNA. TRBV21-1 is annotated as a pseudogene. CDR3 length: 17 residues. The CDR3 DNA reads TGTGCCAGCAGCAAAGGTGGGACTAGCGGGAGTACAGATACGCAGTATTTT. Encoded protein: CASSKGGTSGSTDTQYF.

This clone was recorded once. The chain employs TRBV30 and TRBJ2-6, with a weak D call TRBD2 (5 bases). There are 14 residues in the CDR3. CDR1 and CDR2 from the germline V gene are GTSNPN and SVGIG (reference sequence). V lost 4 bases, J lost 3 bases, and 10 bases lay in between. The CDR3 DNA reads TGTGCCTGGAACGAGGGCGGTGGGGCCAACGTCCTGACTTTC. Translated: CAWNEGGGANVLTF.

This clone was counted between two and nine times. This chain uses TRBV12-5 with TRBJ2-2; D is ambiguous. Germline CDR1 is LGHNT and CDR2 is FRNRAP. CDR3 size: 17 residues. V lost 0 bases and J lost 1, with 12 bases in between. Here the CDR3 DNA reads TGTGCTAGTGGTTTGGTTCCGGGCTGGGGGAACACCGGGGAGCTGTTTTTT. Translated, it gives CASGLVPGWGNTGELFF.

This clone has just one count. The chain joins TRBV5-1 to TRBJ2-3, with 7 bases fitting TRBD1. CDR3 length equals 17 residues. Germline values: CDR1 SGHRS, CDR2 YFSETQ. Trimming cost V 0 bases and J 0 bases; bases outside gene matches: 7. This CDR3 is CASSLVGTASSTDTQYF. CDR3 in DNA: TGCGCCAGCAGCTTGGTCGGGACAGCGTCAAGCACAGATACGCAGTATTTT.

This clone was seen just once. This chain connects TRBV28 to TRBJ2-1; D may match TRBD1 or TRBD2 (5 bases each). The CDR3 covers 14 residues. Looked up from germline, CDR1 is MDHEN and CDR2 is SYDVKM. V gave up 6 bases and J gave up 2 bases, with 11 bases separating them. The chain's CDR3 is CASSPLGAYNEQFF. Here the CDR3 DNA reads TGTGCCAGCAGCCCCTTGGGGGCCTACAATGAGCAGTTCTTC.

The chain employs TRBV10-3 and TRBJ2-7; 9 nucleotides match TRBD2. Unmatched junction bases numbered 2, after V lost 5 bases and J lost 3 bases. There are 13 residues in the CDR3. Germline V gives CDR1 ENHRY, CDR2 SYGVKD. CDR3 sequence reads: CAISSGRYYEQYF. CDR3 DNA sequence: TGTGCCATCAGTAGCGGGAGGTACTACGAGCAGTACTTC.

V is TRBV7-9 and J is TRBJ2-5, with D maybe TRBD2 (6 bases). Trimming took 1 base from V and 5 from J, leaving 20 bases between them. CDR1 and CDR2 from the germline V gene are SEHNR and FQNEAQ (reference sequence). The CDR3 has 17 amino acids. The CDR3 coding sequence is TGTGCCAGCAGCTTAGTTTTCCAACGACTAGAGAGTGAGACCCAGTACTTC. This codes for CASSLVFQRLESETQYF. Full variable domain (missing parts from reference TRBV7-9 and TRBJ2-5): DTGVSQNPRHKITKRGQNVTFRCDPISEHNRLYWYRQTLGQGPEFLTYFQNEAQLEKSRLLSDRFSAERPKGSFSTLEIQRTEQGDSAMYLCASSLVFQRLESETQYFGPGTRLLVL.

The chain couples TRBV9 to TRBJ2-1, with 9 positions matching TRBD2. There are 17 residues in the CDR3. From germline, CDR1 is SGDLS and CDR2 YYNGEE. V was clipped by 0 bases and J by 4 bases; unmatched bases: 8. DNA of the CDR3: TGTGCCAGCAGCGTAGCTGAGCGACTAGCGGCATACAATGAGCAGTTCTTC. Protein sequence: CASSVAERLAAYNEQFF.

V and J are TRBV18 and TRBJ2-5, with D unresolved. The CDR3 is 15 amino acids. Looked up from germline, CDR1 is KGHSH and CDR2 is LQKENI. V shed 2 bases and J shed 4 bases, with 14 bases lying between them. CDR3 residues: CASSPNFGRRETQYF. The CDR3 DNA reads as TGTGCCAGCTCACCAAACTTTGGTAGGAGAGAGACCCAGTACTTC.

The chain recombines TRBV5-1 with TRBJ2-1; TRBD2 matches at 10 bases. Trimming took 6 bases from V and 1 from J; bases not matched to a gene: 7. This CDR3 has 16 residues. Germline V lookup: CDR1 SGHRS, CDR2 YFSETQ. CDR3 amino acids: CASTFRTSGSYNEQFF. The CDR3 DNA follows: TGCGCCAGCACCTTCAGGACTAGCGGATCCTACAATGAGCAGTTCTTC.

The chain joins TRBV5-1 to TRBJ2-7; D not certain. CDR1 and CDR2 from the germline V gene are SGHRS and YFSETQ. The ends were cut back, 0 bases at V and 2 bases at J, with 9 bases in the middle. This CDR3 has 14 amino acids. The CDR3 spells CASSLELLTYEQYF. The CDR3 nucleotides are TGCGCCAGCAGCTTGGAACTTCTAACCTACGAGCAGTACTTC.

This clone has at least ten counts. The sample carries other DNA sequences with the same CDR3. V usage is TRBV6-5 and J usage is TRBJ2-7; a weak D match, TRBD2 (6 bases). Between the trimmed V and J ends, which lost 6 bases and 2 bases, there was a span of 14 bases. Germline V lookup: CDR1 MNHEY, CDR2 SVGAGI. The CDR3 runs to 14 residues. In DNA form, the CDR3 reads TGTGCCAGCAGAACCGGAGGGGTGACCTACGAGCAGTACTTC. It yields the protein CASRTGGVTYEQYF.

In the case of this clone: Distinct nucleotide sequences in the sample also encode this CDR3. J is TRBJ1-2 and V is TRBV25-1; the D gene is possibly TRBD1 (5 bases). Trimming stripped 3 bases from V and 5 bases from J, with 10 bases between. This CDR3 has 13 residues. Germline CDR1 is MGHDK and CDR2 is SYGVNS. CDR3 nucleotides: TGTGCCAGCAGTGAGGGGGGAGGGTATGGCTACACCTTC. Translating gives CASSEGGGYGYTF.

The chain carries TRBV5-4 and TRBJ1-3, with TRBD1 as a possible D gene (6 bases). V shed 2 bases and J shed 3 bases, with 12 bases lying between them. Germline CDR1 and CDR2: SGHNT and YYREEE (reference sequence). This CDR3 is built from 15 residues. The CDR3 DNA sequence: TGTGCCAGCAGCTTAAGGGGGGGCAGTGGAAACACCATATATTTT. Residues: CASSLRGGSGNTIYF.

The rearrangement uses TRBV7-2 and TRBJ2-1; no clear D. In germline, CDR1 is SGHTA, CDR2 FQGNSA. This CDR3 comprises 13 residues. V lost 4 bases and J lost 3, with 7 bases in between. This CDR3 reads CASSYSFYNEQFF. For the CDR3, the DNA is TGTGCCAGCAGCTACAGTTTCTACAATGAGCAGTTCTTC.

This clone was counted many times. The chain has TRBV29-1 and TRBJ2-1, with unresolved D. Trimming removed 7 bases from V and 5 bases from J, with 12 bases in between. The CDR3 has 12 residues. The germline V gene encodes CDR1 SQVTM and CDR2 ANQGSEA. The CDR3 is CSGYWRNNEQFF. CDR3 in DNA: TGCAGCGGTTACTGGAGAAACAATGAGCAGTTCTTC.

This clone was recorded many times. The sample has other DNA sequences that encode this CDR3 too. The V call is TRBV5-1, the J call TRBJ1-2, with TRBD1 as a possible D gene (6 bases). The V gene's germline CDR1 is SGHRS and CDR2 YFSETQ. V was pared by 0 bases and J by 2 bases, with 11 bases between. The CDR3 is 15 amino acids. The CDR3 region has the DNA TGCGCCAGCAGCTTGGCCGGGACAACCAACTATGGCTACACCTTC. Its translation is CASSLAGTTNYGYTF.

The chain couples TRBV7-8 to TRBJ1-1; TRBD1 agrees at 9 bases. Germline loops: CDR1 SGHVS, CDR2 FQNEAQ. The ends lost 6 bases at V and 1 base at J; junction bases unmatched: 3. This CDR3 contains 14 residues. The CDR3 DNA reads TGTGCCAGCAGACGGGACAGGGAGAACACTGAAGCTTTCTTT. Protein sequence: CASRRDRENTEAFF.

The chain links TRBV2 to TRBJ2-6, with D hard to call. This CDR3 spans 15 amino acids. Germline V gives CDR1 SNHLY, CDR2 FYNNEI. Trimming removed 7 bases at V and 0 bases at J, with 10 bases between. The CDR3 DNA follows: TGTGCCAGCAATTCTGAGGCCTCTGGGGCCAACGTCCTGACTTTC. Residues: CASNSEASGANVLTF.

This rearrangement joins TRBV4-3 to TRBJ1-4; maybe TRBD1 (5 bases). V was shortened by 3 bases and J by 10 bases, with 18 bases between the two germline ends. The CDR3 runs 15 residues. Germline assignment: CDR1 LGHNA and CDR2 YSLEER. DNA for the CDR3: TGCGCCAGCAGCCATGATCCGGGGGAAGGGGTAAAACTGTTTTTT. This translates into CASSHDPGEGVKLFF.

V gene TRBV9 combines with J gene TRBJ2-7, with TRBD2 identical over 9 bases. The germline gives CDR1 SGDLS, CDR2 YYNGEE. V lost 4 bases to trimming and J lost 0 bases; unmatched junction nucleotides: 5. This CDR3 comprises 15 residues. In nucleotides, the CDR3 is TGTGCCAGCAGCTCCCTAGCGGGAACCTCCTACGAGCAGTACTTC. This sequence encodes CASSSLAGTSYEQYF.

This chain connects TRBV6-6 to TRBJ2-7; TRBD2 might be the D (5 bases). The CDR3 totals 13 residues. Germline loops: CDR1 MNHNY, CDR2 SVGAGI (reference sequence). V lost 2 bases and J 3 bases, leaving 8 bases between the germline ends. The CDR3 here is CASSYTRGYEQYF. Written as DNA, the CDR3 is TGTGCCAGCAGTTACACCCGGGGCTACGAGCAGTACTTC.

The V gene is TRBV7-9, the J gene TRBJ2-5, with 8 bases lining up with TRBD2. In germline, CDR1 is SEHNR, CDR2 FQNEAQ (reference sequence). This CDR3 comprises 15 residues. V lost 3 bases to trimming and J lost 5 bases; unmatched junction nucleotides: 8. The CDR3 here is CASSFSSGGGETQYF. CDR3 in DNA: TGTGCCAGCAGCTTCTCCAGCGGGGGAGGGGAGACCCAGTACTTC.

This clone was counted at least ten times. The V and J genes are TRBV27 and TRBJ1-1; D is unclear. CDR1 is MNHEY and CDR2 is SMNVEV in the germline V gene (reference sequence). CDR3 length equals 15 residues. The ends were cut back, 2 bases at V and 8 bases at J, with 18 bases in the middle. The CDR3 DNA sequence: TGTGCCAGCAGTTTACGTGGACTTTACCTAACGGAAGCTTTCTTT. It specifies CASSLRGLYLTEAFF.